What follows are 12 T cell receptor beta chains derived from one specimen sequenced in a study of shared clonotypes between healthy human individuals (TCRdb year 2020). Receptor libraries were prepared by the immunoSEQ multiplex PCR assay. TCRdb mirrors the immuneACCESS table, restricted to in-frame sequences. Some clones are absent from its copies; in checked studies, under half trace to an unresolved V gene, and the reason for the others is unknown. This sample has 950,000 to 1,100,000 clones in its table, and roughly 70% of those were observed once. In total, the top ten clones hold roughly 1.5% of the sample. The material sequenced was memory CD4+ T cells sorted from blood. The intended sense of this specimen's cell subset or site label: CD45RA-negative fraction. The origin of the receptors is a man aged 18 to 29 in good health.

This clone was counted a few times. The chain joins TRBV11-3 to TRBJ2-1; TRBD1 matches at 8 bases. Germline CDR1 reads SGHNT; CDR2 reads YENEEA. The trim removed 4 bases at V and 8 bases at J, leaving 1 base unmatched. This CDR3 contains 12 residues. For the CDR3, the DNA is TGTGCCAGCAGCTCACAGGGGGATGAGCAGTTCTTC. Amino acid sequence: CASSSQGDEQFF.

The rearrangement uses TRBV7-8 and TRBJ1-3; unclear D gene. The CDR3 runs to 13 residues. V was pared by 5 bases and J by 10 bases, with 15 bases between. The germline gives CDR1 SGHVS, CDR2 FQNEAQ. CDR3 coding DNA: TGTGCCAGCAGCATCGACGGTGGTGGGACCATATATTTT. Translating it yields CASSIDGGGTIYF. Variable domain in full (rest from reference TRBV7-8 and TRBJ1-3): GAGVSQSPRYKVAKRGQDVALRCDPISGHVSLFWYQQALGQGPEFLTYFQNEAQLDKSGLPSDRFFAERPEGSVSTLKIQRTQQEDSAVYLCASSIDGGGTIYFGEGSWLTVV.

The chain employs TRBV30 and TRBJ2-7; D is possibly TRBD1 (5 bases). Germline assignment: CDR1 GTSNPN and CDR2 SVGIG (reference sequence). Trimming pared 7 bases from V and 6 bases from J, leaving 13 bases between. CDR3 length: 11 residues. CDR3 sequence reads: CAYQSGREQYF. The DNA of the CDR3 is TGTGCCTACCAGTCAGGGCGCGAGCAGTACTTC.

The rearrangement links TRBV5-4 to TRBJ1-2; D remains ambiguous. V dropped 5 bases and J dropped 7 bases, with 12 bases sitting between them. Germline CDR1 SGHNT, CDR2 YYREEE (reference sequence). CDR3 length equals 12 residues. CDR3 bases: TGTGCCAGCAGTCTTCTGGGGTTTGGCTACACCTTC. Encoded protein: CASSLLGFGYTF.

This clone showed up just once. This chain links TRBV6-1 with TRBJ2-5; D ambiguous. This CDR3 contains 11 residues. Per germline, CDR1 MNHNS and CDR2 SASEGT. Trimming cost V 0 bases and J 9 bases, with 5 bases left between them. Here the CDR3 reads CASSEAAAQYF. The CDR3 coding sequence is TGTGCCAGCAGTGAAGCTGCGGCCCAGTACTTC.

The rearrangement links TRBV5-4 to TRBJ2-1; D is unclear. Germline V gene data show CDR1 as SGHNT and CDR2 as YYREEE (reference sequence). This CDR3 is built from 13 residues. Trimming took 4 bases from V and 9 from J, leaving 14 bases between them. Here the CDR3 DNA reads TGTGCCAGCAGCGTGTCTCAAGGATCTGAGCAGTTCTTC. Its translation is CASSVSQGSEQFF.

V and J are TRBV10-1 and TRBJ2-1; D not resolved. The V and J ends lost 11 bases and 5 bases respectively, with 13 bases between them. Germline loops: CDR1 WNHNN, CDR2 SYGVQD (reference sequence). CDR3 length: 12 residues. The CDR3 DNA sequence: TGCGCCCGCGAAGGGTGTGACAATGAGCAGTTCTTC. Amino acids: CAREGCDNEQFF.

This chain links TRBV7-2 with TRBJ2-5; 7 bases map to TRBD2. The CDR3 contains 13 residues. The germline CDR1 and CDR2 sequences are SGHTA and FQGNSA. With V trimmed by 3 bases and J by 7 bases, 5 bases remained unmatched. The CDR3 loop is CASSLSREGTQYF. CDR3 in DNA: TGTGCCAGCAGCTTGAGCAGGGAGGGGACCCAGTACTTC.

V and J are TRBV11-1 and TRBJ2-7; D is undetermined. The ends were cut back, 6 bases at V and 5 bases at J, with 20 bases in the middle. The CDR3 consists of 15 residues. Germline V gives CDR1 SGHAT, CDR2 FQDESV (reference sequence). The CDR3 loop reads CASRGKGRRHDEQYF. The CDR3 coding sequence is TGTGCCAGCAGGGGGAAGGGCAGACGCCACGACGAGCAGTACTTC.

As for this clone: This likely came from a read error, as a far larger clone is one base away. This chain uses TRBV5-4 with TRBJ1-3, with unresolved D. V was shortened by 0 bases and J by 0 bases, with 7 bases between the two germline ends. The CDR3 totals 15 residues. Germline V lookup: CDR1 SGHNT, CDR2 YYREEE (reference sequence). The CDR3 sequence is CASSLGLTSGNTIYF. The CDR3 DNA sequence: TGTGCCAGCAGCTTGGGGCTGACCTCTGGAAACACCATATATTTT. The full variable domain, its missing parts supplied by reference TRBV5-4 and TRBJ1-3, is ETGVTQSPTHLIKTRGQQVTLRCSSQSGHNTVSWYQQALGQGPQFIFQYYREEENGRGNFPPRFSGLQFPNYSSELNVNALELDDSALYLCASSLGLTSGNTIYFGEGSWLTVV.

The chain joins TRBV29-1 to TRBJ2-2, with TRBD1 as a possible D gene (6 bases). CDR1 SQVTM and CDR2 ANQGSEA come from the germline V gene. This CDR3 spans 15 amino acids. Trimming removed 6 bases from V and 6 bases from J, with 20 bases in between. The CDR3 nucleotides read TGCAGCGTGGCCAGGGGTGCCAGGGGATCCGGGGAGCTGTTTTTT. It translates to CSVARGARGSGELFF.

The gene calls are TRBV30 and TRBJ2-2; D is uncertain. The germline CDR1 and CDR2 sequences are GTSNPN and SVGIG (reference sequence). Trimming shortened V by 8 bases and J by 4 bases, and 17 bases separated the two germline ends. The CDR3 is 14 residues long. CDR3 residues: CAGGRTKATGELFF. CDR3 bases: TGTGCCGGCGGCAGGACCAAGGCCACCGGGGAGCTGTTTTTT.